The 29 T cell receptor beta chains listed next were all sequenced from one sample in a study of CD8 T cells in ankylosing spondylitis. Their antigen targets remain unknown. TCRdb re-derived calls from the 5' RACE reads in MiXCR, one entry per CDR3 protein. The sample contains around 450,000 distinct CDR3 sequences, about 24% of which appear only once. Findings of the study overall: One TCR beta motif, made up of eight highly homologous variants, appeared characteristic of ankylosing spondylitis blood.

Material for sequencing was blood, either unsorted or a sorted T cell fraction (not recorded which). Receptors were obtained from a male donor with ankylosing spondylitis.

V gene TRBV12-3 or TRBV12-4 combines with J gene TRBJ1-2, with 8 bases lining up with TRBD1. The V segment lost 5 bases and the J segment 4 bases; nucleotides outside the gene matches: 6. The CDR3 has 14 amino acids. CDR3 sequence: CASSHVDRVYGYTF. CDR3 in DNA: TGTGCCAGCAGTCACGTGGACAGGGTCTATGGCTACACCTTC.

The CDR3 DNA reads TGTGCCACCAACACAGATACGCAGTATTTT. Its protein product is CATNTDTQYF. This chain uses TRBV28 with TRBJ2-3; D call uncertain. The V and J ends lost 10 bases and 2 bases respectively, with 4 bases between them. The CDR3 is 10 residues long. The germline V gene has CDR1 MDHEN and CDR2 SYDVKM.

V usage is TRBV5-1 and J usage is TRBJ2-7; D might be TRBD1 or TRBD2, each matching 5 bases. Germline loops: CDR1 SGHRS, CDR2 YFSETQ. The CDR3 sequence is 17 residues long. The germline V and J ends were trimmed by 4 bases and 7 bases, with 27 bases remaining between them. CDR3 region: CASSRLPGAALLGEQYF. As DNA, the CDR3 is TGCGCCAGCAGCCGTCTACCCGGGGCAGCCCTTCTCGGGGAGCAGTACTTC.

The V and J genes are TRBV5-1 and TRBJ1-2; D is unclear. CDR1 and CDR2 (germline): SGHRS, YFSETQ. This CDR3 is 14 amino acids long. V shed 0 bases and J shed 0 bases, with 6 bases lying between them. In DNA form, the CDR3 reads TGCGCCAGCAGCTTGGCGGGCTCTAACTATGGCTACACCTTC. Protein sequence: CASSLAGSNYGYTF.

This clonotype was detected ten times or more. The chain couples TRBV7-2 to TRBJ2-1; 12 bases match TRBD2. The CDR3 is 15 amino acids. Germline V gives CDR1 SGHTA, CDR2 FQGNSA. Unmatched junction bases numbered 1, after V lost 2 bases and J lost 5 bases. CDR3 DNA: TGTGCCAGCAGCTTAAGACTAGCGGGGGACAATGAGCAGTTCTTC. It codes for CASSLRLAGDNEQFF. Filled out from reference TRBV7-2 and TRBJ2-1, the complete variable domain reads GAGVSQSPSNKVTEKGKDVELRCDPISGHTALYWYRQSLGQGLEFLIYFQGNSAPDKSGLPSDRFSAERTGGSVSTLTIQRTQQEDSAVYLCASSLRLAGDNEQFFGPGTRLTVL.

The chain recombines TRBV7-2 with TRBJ2-1, with TRBD2 identical over 10 bases. This CDR3 contains 16 residues. V shed 5 bases, J shed 3 bases, and the junction held 7 bases outside the gene matches. Germline V gene lookup returns CDR1 SGHTA and CDR2 FQGNSA. Written as DNA, the CDR3 is TGTGCCAGCAGCCCGCTAGCGGGAGCTAACTACAATGAGCAGTTCTTC. This translates into CASSPLAGANYNEQFF.

The chain links TRBV2 to TRBJ1-1, with D maybe TRBD1 (5 bases). Germline V gives CDR1 SNHLY, CDR2 FYNNEI. V shed 10 bases and J shed 5 bases, with 20 bases lying between them. The CDR3 is 14 residues long. The CDR3 DNA is TGTGCCACCCTGGGTCGGAGGGGAGGTACTGAAGCTTTCTTT. Encoded protein: CATLGRRGGTEAFF. Full variable domain (missing parts from reference TRBV2 and TRBJ1-1): EPEVTQTPSHQVTQMGQEVILRCVPISNHLYFYWYRQILGQKVEFLVSFYNNEISEKSEIFDDQFSVERPDGSNFTLKIRSTKLEDSAMYFCATLGRRGGTEAFFGQGTRLTVV.

This clonotype was seen once. V usage is TRBV7-8 and J usage is TRBJ2-3, with D perhaps being TRBD1 or TRBD2 (5 bases each). V was clipped by 6 bases and J by 3 bases, with 13 bases between them. There are 14 residues in the CDR3. The germline V gene has CDR1 SGHVS and CDR2 FQNEAQ. The CDR3: CASRRGVITDTQYF. Here the CDR3 DNA reads TGTGCCAGCAGAAGAGGGGTAATTACAGATACGCAGTATTTT. Filled out from reference TRBV7-8 and TRBJ2-3, the complete variable domain reads GAGVSQSPRYKVAKRGQDVALRCDPISGHVSLFWYQQALGQGPEFLTYFQNEAQLDKSGLPSDRFFAERPEGSVSTLKIQRTQQEDSAVYLCASRRGVITDTQYFGPGTRLTVL.

This clonotype was recorded at least ten times. This chain links TRBV15 with TRBJ2-1; TRBD2 matches 7 bases. V gave up 1 base and J gave up 6 bases; unmatched junction bases: 6. Germline V CDR1 and CDR2: LNHNV, YYDKDF (reference sequence). CDR3 size: 15 residues. The CDR3 nucleotides are TGTGCCACCAGCAGAGTCGCGGGAGCGAGCAATGAGCAGTTCTTC. Protein product: CATSRVAGASNEQFF. Looking up the rest from reference TRBV15 and TRBJ2-1 gives the full variable domain: DAMVIQNPRYQVTQFGKPVTLSCSQTLNHNVMYWYQQKSSQAPKLLFHYYDKDFNNEADTPDNFQSRRPNTSFCFLDIRSPGLGDTAMYLCATSRVAGASNEQFFGPGTRLTVL.

This clonotype has at least ten counts. The rearrangement links TRBV29-1 to TRBJ2-3; 10 bases are a match to TRBD2. In germline, CDR1 is SQVTM, CDR2 ANQGSEA. J lost 5 bases, V lost 4 bases, and 6 bases had no gene match. The CDR3 contains 14 residues. In DNA form, the CDR3 reads TGCAGCGTTGGGGTAGCGGGGGGCGGAGATACGCAGTATTTT. It translates to CSVGVAGGGDTQYF.

The J gene is TRBJ1-1, the V gene TRBV5-1, with no clear D. There are 16 residues in the CDR3. Germline CDR1 reads SGHRS; CDR2 reads YFSETQ. Deletions cut 1 base from V and 1 base from J, with 14 bases between. The CDR3 region is CASSLYAIQPNTEAFF. The CDR3 DNA is TGCGCCAGCAGCTTGTACGCAATACAGCCGAACACTGAAGCTTTCTTT.

This clonotype came up a few times. The CDR3 nucleotides read TGCAGCGTTGATGAATTAGGGAGCTCCTACAATGAGCAGTTCTTC. Translated, it gives CSVDELGSSYNEQFF. The V gene is TRBV29-1, the J gene TRBJ2-1; tentative D call: TRBD2 (5 bases). Germline loops: CDR1 SQVTM, CDR2 ANQGSEA. Deletions cut 3 bases from V and 0 bases from J, with 12 bases between. The CDR3 has 15 residues.

This clonotype came up a few times. The chain combines TRBV11-2 with TRBJ1-2; D remains ambiguous. Germline CDR1 and CDR2: SGHAT and FQNNGV. V lost 1 base, J lost 8 bases, and 8 bases lay in between. The CDR3 is 12 residues long. The CDR3 sequence: CASSLVVGGYTF. The DNA for the CDR3 is TGTGCCAGCAGCTTAGTTGTGGGGGGCTACACCTTC.

There are a few counts of this clonotype. The chain employs TRBV3-1 and TRBJ1-6, with no clear D. V lost 3 bases and J 4 bases, leaving 13 bases between the germline ends. The CDR3 contains 16 residues. CDR1 LGHDT and CDR2 YNNKEL come from the germline V gene (reference sequence). The CDR3 spells CASSHRRDSYNSPLHF. CDR3 nucleotide sequence: TGTGCCAGCAGCCATCGAAGGGATTCATATAATTCACCCCTCCACTTT.

The chain uses TRBV29-1 and TRBJ2-7; 12 bases line up with TRBD2. V lost 4 bases, J lost 0 bases, and 7 bases stayed unmatched. Germline V gene sequence: CDR1 SQVTM, CDR2 ANQGSEA. This CDR3 is 16 amino acids long. CDR3 coding DNA: TGCAGCGTTGTGGGGCTAGCGGGAGGGCTCTCCTACGAGCAGTACTTC. It specifies CSVVGLAGGLSYEQYF.

This clonotype was counted only a few times. The rearrangement links TRBV12-3 or TRBV12-4 to TRBJ2-4, with 7 bases matching TRBD1. V trimming: 6 bases; J trimming: 8 bases; junction bases outside the gene matches: 7. The length of the CDR3 is 13 residues. The CDR3 is CASSKETGDIQYF. CDR3 in DNA: TGTGCCAGCAGCAAAGAAACAGGGGACATTCAGTACTTC.

This clonotype occurred many times. The chain joins TRBV5-1 to TRBJ1-5; D ambiguous. Germline-derived CDR1 and CDR2 are SGHRS and YFSETQ. The CDR3 covers 14 residues. Between the trimmed V and J ends, which lost 0 bases and 1 base, there was a span of 5 bases. The CDR3 protein is CASSLAGSNQPQHF. The CDR3 DNA follows: TGCGCCAGCAGCTTGGCGGGGAGCAATCAGCCCCAGCATTTT.

This clonotype was seen more than once but under ten times. This sequence joins TRBV5-1 and TRBJ1-1; D possibly corresponds to TRBD1 (5 bases). The CDR3 contains 13 residues. Germline loops: CDR1 SGHRS, CDR2 YFSETQ. The V end was cut by 3 bases, the J end by 3 bases, with 9 bases between. CDR3 DNA: TGCGCCAGCAGCTACGGGGGGGACACTGAAGCTTTCTTT. This encodes CASSYGGDTEAFF.

This clonotype occurred many times. The chain recombines TRBV9 with TRBJ1-1; D is unresolved. CDR1 and CDR2 from the germline V gene are SGDLS and YYNGEE. The CDR3 spans 13 residues. Trimming pared 0 bases from V and 5 bases from J, leaving 8 bases between. Here the CDR3 DNA reads TGTGCCAGCAGCGTAGGAACGGGTACTGAAGCTTTCTTT. This translates into CASSVGTGTEAFF.

The rearrangement joins TRBV20-1 to TRBJ2-1, with 8 bases aligning to TRBD2. This CDR3 is 16 amino acids long. CDR1 is DFQATT and CDR2 is SNEGSKA in the germline V gene (reference sequence). J was trimmed by 9 bases and V by 3 bases; bases with no gene match: 16. This chain's CDR3 is CSASPSGSEEVGEQFF. CDR3 DNA: TGCAGTGCTAGCCCTAGCGGGTCTGAAGAGGTTGGTGAGCAGTTCTTC.

Only a few counts were recorded for this clonotype. This chain connects TRBV18 to TRBJ1-1; 7 bases fit TRBD1. The CDR3 is made up of 15 amino acids. J lost 3 bases, V lost 4 bases, and 8 bases had no gene match. In germline, CDR1 is KGHSH, CDR2 LQKENI. The CDR3 DNA reads as TGTGCCAGCTCACTAACGACAGGGCCCGACACTGAAGCTTTCTTT. This sequence encodes CASSLTTGPDTEAFF.

The chain combines TRBV5-5 with TRBJ2-1; D is uncertain. CDR3 length equals 14 residues. With 4 bases removed from V and 6 bases from J, the gap between germline ends came to 14 bases. Germline CDR1 SGHKS, CDR2 YYEKEE (reference sequence). The CDR3 DNA follows: TGTGCCAGCAGCCTTAGGCAGGACCTCAATGAGCAGTTCTTC. It yields the protein CASSLRQDLNEQFF.

The chain recombines TRBV20-1 with TRBJ2-1; 11 bases line up with TRBD2. From germline, CDR1 is DFQATT and CDR2 SNEGSKA (reference sequence). CDR3 size: 18 residues. In DNA, the CDR3 is TGCAGCAAATCACCGGGACTAGCGGAGCAGGGCTCCTACAATGAGCAGTTCTTC. It translates to CSKSPGLAEQGSYNEQFF.

This clonotype occurred a few times. The V gene is TRBV29-1, the J gene TRBJ2-1, with TRBD1 matching 7 bases. V lost 3 bases, J lost 2 bases, and 4 bases stayed unmatched. The CDR3 contains 14 residues. Looked up from germline, CDR1 is SQVTM and CDR2 is ANQGSEA. This CDR3 is CSVDPTGTYNEQFF. For the CDR3, the DNA is TGCAGCGTTGACCCGACAGGGACCTACAATGAGCAGTTCTTC.

This clonotype was detected many times. The rearrangement links TRBV7-9 to TRBJ2-7; D may be TRBD2 (6 bases). The germline CDR1 and CDR2 sequences are SEHNR and FQNEAQ (reference sequence). Trimming stripped 5 bases from V and 6 bases from J, with 17 bases between. This CDR3 region has 14 residues. CDR3 DNA sequence: TGTGCCAGCAGCCCTCGGGGCCTGGGGGGCGAGCAGTACTTC. It yields the protein CASSPRGLGGEQYF.

This clonotype was seen more than once but under ten times. The chain is built from TRBV7-2 and TRBJ1-5; D unresolved. Per germline, CDR1 SGHTA and CDR2 FQGNSA. V was clipped by 1 base and J by 15 bases, with 13 bases between them. This CDR3 has 12 residues. In DNA form, the CDR3 reads TGTGCCAGCAGCTTAGACAGCCACAGATGGCATTTT. Protein sequence: CASSLDSHRWHF.

J is TRBJ1-2 and V is TRBV25-1; D gene unclear. This CDR3 is built from 15 residues. Germline V lookup: CDR1 MGHDK, CDR2 SYGVNS. V shed 1 base and J shed 7 bases, with 16 bases lying between them. CDR3 in amino acids: CASSEFGRLPGGYTF. The CDR3 DNA reads TGTGCCAGCAGTGAATTTGGCAGGCTGCCAGGTGGCTACACCTTC.

Only one count was recorded for this clonotype. This chain links TRBV27 with TRBJ1-2; D unresolved. CDR1 is MNHEY, CDR2 SMNVEV, per germline (reference sequence). V gave up 8 bases and J gave up 0 bases, with 10 bases separating them. The CDR3 has 13 amino acids. This CDR3 reads CASRERSNYGYTF. CDR3 bases: TGTGCCAGCCGCGAACGTTCTAACTATGGCTACACCTTC.

This clonotype turned up a few times. V gene TRBV5-1 combines with J gene TRBJ2-3; TRBD1 aligns across 7 bases. The trim removed 2 bases at V and 1 base at J, leaving 4 bases unmatched. Per germline, CDR1 SGHRS and CDR2 YFSETQ. The CDR3 loop spans 15 amino acids. The CDR3 nucleotides are TGCGCCAGCAGCTTACAGGGGATGGGCACAGATACGCAGTATTTT. Its protein is CASSLQGMGTDTQYF.